The 11 T cell receptor beta chains reported below all come from one sample, sequenced in a study of cytomegalovirus exposure and HLA in healthy donors. The PCR made use of 60 Vbeta and 13 Jbeta primers. Method: immunoSEQ multiplex PCR; TCRdb's copy keeps in-frame clones and lacks some. The profile shows around 200,000 clones, less than 90% of them singletons. The sequencing input was PBMCs. The receptors shown here come from a man in his fifties in good health and CMV-seronegative.

The rearrangement joins TRBV7-2 to TRBJ2-7; a possible D gene is TRBD2 (5 bases). The CDR3 consists of 16 residues. Deletions cut 5 bases from V and 5 bases from J, with 22 bases between. Germline values: CDR1 SGHTA, CDR2 FQGNSA. DNA of the CDR3: TGTGCCAGCAGCCTACACCCCGGGGTCCGTCGAAACGAGCAGTACTTC. This sequence encodes CASSLHPGVRRNEQYF.

The rearrangement uses TRBV4-2 and TRBJ2-2; D unclear. V lost 0 bases, J lost 2 bases, and 7 bases lay in between. Germline lookup yields CDR1 LGHNA and CDR2 YNFKEQ. CDR3 length: 15 residues. CDR3: CASSQENTNTGELFF. The CDR3 DNA sequence: TGTGCCAGCAGCCAAGAAAACACCAACACCGGGGAGCTGTTTTTT.

The chain couples TRBV4-1 to TRBJ2-4; 8 nucleotides agree with TRBD1. Germline V gives CDR1 MGHRA, CDR2 YSYEKL. The J segment lost 2 bases and the V segment lost 1 base, leaving 4 bases of the junction unmatched. This CDR3 comprises 16 residues. The CDR3 sequence is CASSQGTGRTKNIQYF. The CDR3 DNA reads TGCGCCAGCAGCCAAGGGACAGGGCGGACCAAAAACATTCAGTACTTC.

The rearrangement links TRBV10-1 to TRBJ2-2; 8 bases fit TRBD1. CDR1 WNHNN and CDR2 SYGVQD come from the germline V gene (reference sequence). The CDR3 runs 14 residues. The trim removed 8 bases at V and 6 bases at J, leaving 8 bases unmatched. The CDR3 is CASLDRGRAGELFF. CDR3 nucleotides: TGCGCCAGCCTTGACAGGGGCAGGGCCGGGGAGCTGTTTTTT.

The sample holds one count of this clone. J is TRBJ1-1 and V is TRBV11-2; no reliable D call. Germline CDR1 reads SGHAT; CDR2 reads FQNNGV. This CDR3 region has 15 residues. V shed 1 base and J shed 7 bases, with 16 bases lying between them. The CDR3, as DNA: TGTGCCAGCAGCTTAGCGCGGAACCCGGGTAATGAAGCTTTCTTT. It codes for CASSLARNPGNEAFF.

The sample holds one count of this clone. This chain joins TRBV18 and TRBJ2-3; 9 positions agree with TRBD1. Germline V gene lookup returns CDR1 KGHSH and CDR2 LQKENI. The ends lost 5 bases at V and 6 bases at J; junction bases unmatched: 9. This CDR3 has 15 amino acids. DNA for the CDR3: TGTGCCAGCTCAAGAACAGGGGGCTCAGAGGATACGCAGTATTTT. Protein: CASSRTGGSEDTQYF.

The chain combines TRBV9 with TRBJ2-3; a weak D match, TRBD2 (5 bases). This CDR3 region has 15 residues. V gave up 4 bases and J gave up 0 bases, with 12 bases separating them. CDR1 is SGDLS, CDR2 YYNGEE, per germline. The CDR3 spells CASSPGTSSTDTQYF. CDR3 in DNA: TGTGCCAGCAGCCCGGGAACCAGTAGCACAGATACGCAGTATTTT.

V and J are TRBV5-4 and TRBJ2-3; 12 bases are shared with TRBD2. CDR3 length: 16 amino acids. The germline gives CDR1 SGHNT, CDR2 YYREEE (reference sequence). J lost 4 bases, V lost 3 bases, and 6 bases had no gene match. This CDR3 reads CASSSLLAGGPDTQYF. For the CDR3, the DNA is TGTGCCAGCAGCTCTCTACTAGCGGGAGGCCCAGATACGCAGTATTTT.

The chain has TRBV6-5 and TRBJ2-7, with a tentative D call TRBD2 (5 bases). Germline V gives CDR1 MNHEY, CDR2 SVGAGI. The CDR3 loop spans 14 amino acids. Trimming stripped 0 bases from V and 6 bases from J, with 12 bases between. CDR3 bases: TGTGCCAGCAGTTACTCGAACCCAGAGGGCGAGCAGTACTTC. Translation gives CASSYSNPEGEQYF.

The gene calls are TRBV5-1 and TRBJ2-1, with TRBD2 identical over 12 bases. Trimming removed 7 bases from V and 15 bases from J; junction bases left unmatched: 11. Germline V gene data show CDR1 as SGHRS and CDR2 as YFSETQ. The CDR3 covers 13 residues. The CDR3 DNA is TGCGCCAGCGGACGACTAGCGGGGGCCACGGTGTTCTTC. The encoded protein is CASGRLAGATVFF.

There are a few counts of this clone. The rearrangement uses TRBV4-3 and TRBJ2-3; 9 nucleotides align to TRBD2. This CDR3 is built from 18 residues. Trimming removed 1 base from V and 0 bases from J; junction bases left unmatched: 8. From germline, CDR1 is LGHNA and CDR2 YSLEER. CDR3 sequence (DNA): TGCGCCAGCAGCCAAGGTTCAGGACTAGCGTTTAGCACAGATACGCAGTATTTT. Protein product: CASSQGSGLAFSTDTQYF.